This T cell receptor beta chain came from a study of control samples from healthy donors and cancer patients. About this clone itself: The same CDR3 can be traced to other DNA sequences in this sample.

Some clones are missing from TCRdb's copy, which holds only in-frame ones; the method was immunoSEQ multiplex PCR. The repertoire holds roughly 84,000 clones, with around 92% as singletons. V was cut by 2 bases and J by 5 bases, with 5 bases left in between. The CDR3 has 12 amino acids. Germline CDR1 reads MNHEY; CDR2 reads SVGEGT. The source material was blood. The clonotype originates from a man aged 50 to 60 in good health. This chain connects TRBV6-2 or TRBV6-3 to TRBJ2-3; D is unresolved. CDR3 amino acids: CASSYVGDTQYF. The CDR3, as DNA: TGTGCCAGCAGTTACGTTGGAGATACGCAGTATTTT.